The clone carrying this T cell receptor (beta chain) was picked up many times. Looked up from germline, CDR1 is LGHNA and CDR2 is YSLEER. The CDR3 loop spans 19 amino acids. The V gene end was trimmed by 0 bases and the J gene end by 4 bases; junction bases not matched to a gene: 14. The source of the sample is a study of blood T cells in healthy people across ages. Overall study: Template switching recovered approximately one barcoded beta molecule for every two T cells.

Together with a sample-barcoded 5' primer, a J-beta primer mix was included in a second PCR lasting roughly 6 to 12 cycles. TCRdb reprocessed the 5' RACE reads via MiXCR and lists one record per CDR3 protein. The data contain over 600,000 distinct CDR3 sequences, about half of them singletons. Each donor had 8 to 10 milliliters of peripheral blood drawn. The authors isolated at least 6 million PBMCs per sample. The chain has TRBV4-3 and TRBJ2-1, with 8 bases fitting TRBD2. Sequences were obtained from blood. The sequence derives from a man older than 75 in good health. This CDR3 is CASSQEWVPLSGTYNEQFF. The CDR3 DNA reads TGCGCCAGCAGCCAAGAATGGGTCCCGCTTAGCGGGACTTACAATGAGCAGTTCTTC.